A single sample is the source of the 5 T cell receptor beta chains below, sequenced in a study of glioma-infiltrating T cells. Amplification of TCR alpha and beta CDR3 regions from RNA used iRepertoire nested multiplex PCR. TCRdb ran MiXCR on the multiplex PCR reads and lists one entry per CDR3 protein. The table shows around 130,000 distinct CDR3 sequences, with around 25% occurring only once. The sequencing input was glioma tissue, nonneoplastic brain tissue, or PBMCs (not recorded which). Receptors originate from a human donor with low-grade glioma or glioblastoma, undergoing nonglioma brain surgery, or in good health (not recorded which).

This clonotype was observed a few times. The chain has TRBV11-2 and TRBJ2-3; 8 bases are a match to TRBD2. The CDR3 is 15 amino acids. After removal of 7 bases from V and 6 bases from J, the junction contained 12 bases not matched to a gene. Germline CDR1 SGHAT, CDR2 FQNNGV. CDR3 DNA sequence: TGTGCCAGCAACTCCCCTACTAGCGGATCTGATACGCAGTATTTT. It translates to CASNSPTSGSDTQYF.

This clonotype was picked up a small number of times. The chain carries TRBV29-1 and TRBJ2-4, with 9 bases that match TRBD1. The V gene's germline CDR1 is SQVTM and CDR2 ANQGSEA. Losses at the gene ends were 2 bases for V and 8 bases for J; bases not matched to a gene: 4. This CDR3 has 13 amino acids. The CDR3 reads CSVEYRGLDIQYF. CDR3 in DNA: TGCAGCGTTGAATACAGGGGGCTCGACATTCAGTACTTC.

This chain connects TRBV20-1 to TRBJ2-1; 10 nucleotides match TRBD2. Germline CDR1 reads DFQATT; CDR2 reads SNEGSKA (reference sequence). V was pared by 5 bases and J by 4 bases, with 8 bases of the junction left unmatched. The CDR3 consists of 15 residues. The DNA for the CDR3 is TGCAGTGCTTCAATACTAGCGGGGTTGTACAATGAGCAGTTCTTC. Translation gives CSASILAGLYNEQFF.

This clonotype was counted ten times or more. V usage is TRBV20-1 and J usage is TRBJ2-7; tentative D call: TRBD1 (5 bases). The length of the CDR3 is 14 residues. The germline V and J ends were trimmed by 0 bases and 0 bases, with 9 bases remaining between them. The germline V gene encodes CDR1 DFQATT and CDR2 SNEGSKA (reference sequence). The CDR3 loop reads CSARERTSSYEQYV. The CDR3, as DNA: TGCAGTGCTAGAGAGAGGACATCCTCCTACGAGCAGTACGTC.

The CDR3 DNA reads TGTGCCAGCAGCGTAGGTAGCAATCAGCCCCAGCATTTT. It translates to CASSVGSNQPQHF. The J gene is TRBJ1-5, the V gene TRBV27; unclear D gene. CDR1 MNHEY and CDR2 SMNVEV come from the germline V gene (reference sequence). The CDR3 runs 13 residues. Trimming shortened V by 6 bases and J by 0 bases, and 6 bases separated the two germline ends.